What follows are 27 T cell receptor beta chains derived from one specimen sequenced in a study of T cells in Graves' hyperthyroidism and ophthalmopathy. RNA transcripts were the template for amplifying TCR beta CDR3 regions. When the TCR CDR3 underwent first-round RT-PCR, the HTBI primer set was used. TCRdb called the multiplex PCR reads again in MiXCR, with one record for every CDR3 protein. The table records about 360,000 distinct CDR3 sequences, under 15% of them present only once. Sequencing was performed on blood. The receptors come from a woman between 18 and 29 years old with Graves' hyperthyroidism.

This clonotype was picked up many times. This chain uses TRBV29-1 with TRBJ2-2, with D perhaps TRBD2 (6 bases). V was shortened by 2 bases and J by 8 bases, with 21 bases between the two germline ends. Germline lookup yields CDR1 SQVTM and CDR2 ANQGSEA. CDR3 length equals 16 residues. The CDR3 reads CSVETGLAGAQGELFF. The CDR3 DNA reads as TGCAGCGTTGAAACGGGACTGGCAGGCGCGCAAGGGGAGCTGTTTTTT.

This clonotype has a count of ten or more. The chain recombines TRBV30 with TRBJ2-1; 10 bases line up with TRBD2. The germline V gene has CDR1 GTSNPN and CDR2 SVGIG (reference sequence). V gave up 5 bases and J gave up 7 bases; unmatched junction bases: 11. The CDR3 runs to 15 residues. CDR3 sequence (DNA): TGTGCCTGGTCTGACGCGGGACTAGCGCGGAATGAGCAGTTCTTC. It encodes CAWSDAGLARNEQFF. The whole variable domain, remainder taken from reference TRBV30 and TRBJ2-1, is SQTIHQWPATLVQPVGSPLSLECTVEGTSNPNLYWYRQAAGRGLQLLFYSVGIGQISSEVPQNLSASRPQDRQFILSSKKLLLSDSGFYLCAWSDAGLARNEQFFGPGTRLTVL.

This clonotype has at least ten counts. This sequence joins TRBV7-8 and TRBJ2-3; D may be TRBD2 (6 bases). CDR1 SGHVS and CDR2 FQNEAQ come from the germline V gene. This CDR3 comprises 15 residues. V was trimmed by 6 bases and J by 4 bases, leaving 17 bases between them. This CDR3 reads CASSVGRGQADTQYF. The CDR3 nucleotides are TGTGCCAGCAGTGTGGGGCGGGGCCAGGCAGATACGCAGTATTTT. The whole variable domain, filled in from reference TRBV7-8 and TRBJ2-3, reads GAGVSQSPRYKVAKRGQDVALRCDPISGHVSLFWYQQALGQGPEFLTYFQNEAQLDKSGLPSDRFFAERPEGSVSTLKIQRTQQEDSAVYLCASSVGRGQADTQYFGPGTRLTVL.

The chain employs TRBV19 and TRBJ2-5; weak D call: TRBD1 (7 bases). This CDR3 has 14 amino acids. The V end was cut by 1 base, the J end by 5 bases, with 11 bases between. The germline gives CDR1 LNHDA, CDR2 SQIVND (reference sequence). CDR3 nucleotide sequence: TGTGCCAGTAGTATAGGTCCAGGGGGGGAGACCCAGTACTTC. It is translated as CASSIGPGGETQYF.

This clonotype was seen repeatedly, ten times or more. V usage is TRBV7-8 and J usage is TRBJ2-7; the D gene is possibly TRBD1 (5 bases). CDR3 length: 14 amino acids. Germline lookup yields CDR1 SGHVS and CDR2 FQNEAQ. The V gene lost 5 bases and the J gene lost 2 bases, with 13 bases spanning the gap. This CDR3 reads CASSPYQGTYEQYF. In nucleotides, the CDR3 is TGTGCCAGCAGCCCGTACCAGGGTACCTACGAGCAGTACTTC.

The chain carries TRBV12-3 or TRBV12-4 and TRBJ2-1; D may be TRBD1 (5 bases). Matching the DNA end better, TRBJ2-7 makes the J call doubtful. This CDR3 has 13 amino acids. CDR3 protein: CASSRTDNNEQYF. CDR3 nucleotide sequence: TGTGCCAGCAGTCGGACGGACAACAATGAGCAGTACTTC.

The sample holds many counts of this clonotype. The chain carries TRBV3-1 and TRBJ2-5, with a weak D call TRBD1 (7 bases). CDR1 and CDR2 from the germline V gene are LGHDT and YNNKEL (reference sequence). CDR3 size: 14 residues. Trimming removed 3 bases from V and 3 bases from J, with 11 bases in between. The CDR3 protein is CASSHSGGKETQYF. CDR3 bases: TGTGCCAGCAGCCATTCAGGGGGGAAAGAGACCCAGTACTTC.

As regards this clonotype: One base away lies a much larger clone, so this may be a sequencing read error. The J gene is TRBJ1-6, the V gene TRBV5-6, with 8 bases aligning to TRBD1. The V segment lost 3 bases and the J segment 9 bases; nucleotides outside the gene matches: 8. The germline V gene encodes CDR1 SGHDT and CDR2 YYEEEE. This CDR3 region has 15 residues. The CDR3 loop reads CASSSYGQGSSPLHF. The CDR3 bases are TGTGCCAGCAGCTCCTATGGACAGGGCAGTTCACCCCTCCACTTT.

In its sample, this clonotype was seen many times. The chain links TRBV28 to TRBJ2-2; D unclear. Per the germline V gene, CDR1 is MDHEN and CDR2 is SYDVKM. This CDR3 has 12 residues. The ends were cut back, 6 bases at V and 6 bases at J, with 8 bases in the middle. The CDR3 nucleotides are TGTGCCAGCAGGCAAGGAGCCGGGGAGCTGTTTTTT. Residues: CASRQGAGELFF.

CDR3 bases: TGTGCCAGCACCTCCGGGAGGGGGAGACTAGCGGGAAGCACAGATACGCAGTATTTT. Protein sequence: CASTSGRGRLAGSTDTQYF. The chain employs TRBV12-3 or TRBV12-4 and TRBJ2-3; 11 positions agree with TRBD2. The length of the CDR3 is 19 residues. The trim removed 7 bases at V and 0 bases at J, leaving 15 bases unmatched.

A note on this clonotype: With a much larger clone just one base away, this may be a read error. The chain combines TRBV18 with TRBJ1-3; D is unresolved. This CDR3 has 16 amino acids. Germline CDR1 and CDR2: KGHSH and LQKENI. DNA of the CDR3: TGTGCCAGCTCACCACGGACGTTAGAGTCTGGAGACACCATATATTTT. Translated: CASSPRTLESGDTIYF.

Comments on this clonotype: A read error may be the cause here, since a much bigger clone is one base away. The rearrangement uses TRBV2 and TRBJ2-3; TRBD2 agrees at 7 bases. The CDR3 runs to 14 residues. Germline assignment: CDR1 SNHLY and CDR2 FYNNEI. The trim removed 8 bases at V and 3 bases at J, leaving 8 bases unmatched. CDR3 in amino acids: CASRRSGITDTQYF. CDR3 bases: TGTGCCAGCCGTCGGAGCGGGATTACAGATACGCAGTATTTT.

This clonotype was observed a handful of times. One end of the junction fails to match germline, which may point to a read error. The chain recombines TRBV20-1 with TRBJ2-1; TRBD1 agrees at 7 bases. The length of the CDR3 is 17 residues. CDR1 and CDR2 from the germline V gene are DFQATT and SNEGSKA (reference sequence). The CDR3 DNA reads as TGCAGTGCTGGAGAAAGATACAGGGGCGTAGTTTTCAATGAGCAGTTCTTC. This translates into CSAGERYRGVVFNEQFF.

This clonotype has a count of ten or more. The chain couples TRBV3-1 to TRBJ1-2; D remains unclear. V lost 4 bases to trimming and J lost 4 bases, with 10 bases between them. The CDR3 is 13 residues long. Per germline, CDR1 LGHDT and CDR2 YNNKEL (reference sequence). This CDR3 is CASSRDGPYGYTF. In DNA, the CDR3 is TGTGCCAGCAGCCGCGACGGCCCCTATGGCTACACCTTC.

The chain recombines TRBV24-1 with TRBJ2-1; 15 nucleotides match TRBD2. Germline CDR1 and CDR2: KGHDR and SFDVKD. The ends lost 4 bases at V and 7 bases at J; junction bases unmatched: 4. The CDR3 is 16 residues long. CDR3 sequence (DNA): TGTGCCACCAGTGAAATCGGGACTAGCGGGGGGAATGAGCAGTTCTTC. Encoded protein: CATSEIGTSGGNEQFF.

This clonotype was counted only a few times. The chain combines TRBV29-1 with TRBJ2-7; D may correspond to TRBD1 or TRBD2 (5 bases each). Germline V gene sequence: CDR1 SQVTM, CDR2 ANQGSEA. This CDR3 spans 14 amino acids. V shed 6 bases and J shed 3 bases, with 18 bases lying between them. This CDR3 reads CSVRGTGSIYEQYF. As DNA, the CDR3 is TGCAGCGTCCGTGGGACGGGCTCCATCTACGAGCAGTACTTC.

This clonotype has at least ten counts. The genes are TRBV2 and TRBJ2-7; 9 bases map to TRBD2. Germline trimming cut 6 bases from V and 4 bases from J; bases unmatched to any gene: 7. The CDR3 totals 14 residues. Looked up from germline, CDR1 is SNHLY and CDR2 is FYNNEI. CDR3 bases: TGTGCCAGCAGAAGTAGCGGGAGCGGGTACGAGCAGTACTTC. This gives the protein CASRSSGSGYEQYF.

This chain joins TRBV6-1 and TRBJ1-5; 8 nucleotides agree with TRBD1. V lost 5 bases and J lost 8; bases outside the gene matches: 11. CDR1 and CDR2 from the germline V gene are MNHNS and SASEGT. The length of the CDR3 is 15 residues. CDR3 protein: CASSLGQGGNKPQHF. In DNA, the CDR3 is TGTGCCAGCAGTCTAGGACAGGGCGGGAACAAGCCCCAGCATTTT.

Regarding this clonotype: A much bigger clone sits one base away, suggesting this may be a read error. The chain is built from TRBV2 and TRBJ1-4; D might be TRBD1 (5 bases). Per the germline V gene, CDR1 is SNHLY and CDR2 is FYNNEI. The CDR3 length is 17 residues. V was trimmed by 6 bases and J by 5 bases, leaving 22 bases between them. The CDR3 coding sequence is TGTGCCAGCAGCCGGGTCGAAATAGTAGGGGTAAATGAAAAACTGTTTTTT. This gives the protein CASSRVEIVGVNEKLFF. Together with reference TRBV2 and TRBJ1-4, the CDR3 gives the full variable domain: EPEVTQTPSHQVTQMGQEVILRCVPISNHLYFYWYRQILGQKVEFLVSFYNNEISEKSEIFDDQFSVERPDGSNFTLKIRSTKLEDSAMYFCASSRVEIVGVNEKLFFGSGTQLSVL.

This clonotype was seen repeatedly, ten times or more. The gene calls are TRBV7-8 and TRBJ1-2; D gene ambiguous. The V end was cut by 6 bases, the J end by 2 bases, with 22 bases between. Germline CDR1 is SGHVS and CDR2 is FQNEAQ. The CDR3 has 17 residues. The chain's CDR3 is CASSPRLGNRANYGYTF. CDR3 in DNA: TGTGCCAGCAGTCCCCGGTTAGGTAACCGCGCGAACTATGGCTACACCTTC.

Note on this clonotype: This may arise from a read error, as a much more abundant clone is one base away. This chain joins TRBV28 and TRBJ2-1, with a possible D match to TRBD2 (6 bases). V was cut by 2 bases and J by 4 bases, with 21 bases left in between. The germline V gene encodes CDR1 MDHEN and CDR2 SYDVKM. The CDR3 runs 18 residues. CDR3 in amino acids: CASSLSTARTSSYNEQFF. The CDR3 DNA is TGTGCCAGCAGTTTAAGCACCGCCCGCACTAGCAGTTACAATGAGCAGTTCTTC.

This clonotype was counted many times. V gene TRBV3-1 combines with J gene TRBJ2-7; 7 nucleotides agree with TRBD1. Per the germline V gene, CDR1 is LGHDT and CDR2 is YNNKEL (reference sequence). The CDR3 runs 14 residues. V lost 2 bases to trimming and J lost 3 bases; unmatched junction nucleotides: 4. The CDR3 protein is CASSQPGQIYEQYF. In DNA, the CDR3 is TGTGCCAGCAGCCAACCGGGACAGATCTACGAGCAGTACTTC.

The table lists this clonotype with a few counts. This chain uses TRBV12-3 or TRBV12-4 with TRBJ1-4; D is unresolved. V gave up 1 base and J gave up 8 bases, with 11 bases separating them. This CDR3 contains 14 residues. The CDR3 DNA sequence: TGTGCCAGCAGTTTAGGAAGGTTGAACGAAAAACTGTTTTTT. This encodes CASSLGRLNEKLFF.

In this sample, this clonotype turned up a few times. V usage is TRBV19 and J usage is TRBJ1-1, with unresolved D. V lost 6 bases, J lost 2 bases, and 7 bases lay in between. Germline V gives CDR1 LNHDA, CDR2 SQIVND (reference sequence). CDR3 length equals 12 residues. CDR3 region: CASRRANTEAFF. The CDR3 nucleotides are TGTGCCAGTAGGAGGGCTAACACTGAAGCTTTCTTT.

Remarks on this clonotype: With a much larger clone just one base away, this may be a read error. J is TRBJ2-1 and V is TRBV27, with 10 nucleotides matching TRBD2. Germline V gene sequence: CDR1 MNHEY, CDR2 SMNVEV (reference sequence). V was clipped by 5 bases and J by 7 bases; unmatched bases: 8. CDR3 length equals 15 residues. The CDR3 nucleotides read TGTGCCAGCAGTAGAGGGGCTAGCGGGAGAAATGAGCAGTTCTTC. Its translation: CASSRGASGRNEQFF.

This clonotype appeared many times. The V call is TRBV24-1, the J call TRBJ1-6; D call uncertain. Germline CDR1 is KGHDR and CDR2 is SFDVKD. The CDR3 has 13 residues. Deletions cut 9 bases from V and 7 bases from J, with 12 bases between. CDR3 sequence (DNA): TGTGCCACCTCGAAGGATCTCAATTCACCCCTCCACTTT. This translates into CATSKDLNSPLHF.

This clonotype was seen repeatedly, ten times or more. The chain is built from TRBV16 and TRBJ2-3; no firm D call. With 2 bases removed from V and 0 bases from J, the gap between germline ends came to 9 bases. This CDR3 region has 15 residues. CDR1 and CDR2 (germline): KGHSY, FQNENV. This CDR3 is CASSQRARSTDTQYF. DNA of the CDR3: TGTGCCAGCAGCCAAAGGGCGAGAAGCACAGATACGCAGTATTTT.